Listed below are T cell receptor beta chains from one sample, sequenced in a study of blood T cell repertoires in COVID-19. Libraries were prepared by immunoSEQ multiplex PCR; TCRdb keeps only in-frame clonotypes and omits some of them. The profile shows about 180,000 clones, more than 75% of them singletons. Sequenced input: PBMCs or T cells enriched from blood (not recorded which). Receptors originate from a man between 60 and 70 years old who had been exposed to COVID-19. Both conserved end residues are part of each CDR3. Each record gives: D gene, CDR3 length, V gene, clone size, J gene, CDR3 DNA, CDR3 protein. D genes are given only for firm matches. Some rows have no size entry. The others give once, few or many, or a class for an expanded clone.

D gene: NA
CDR3 length: 16
V gene: TRBV3-1/TRBV3-2
clone size: NA
J gene: TRBJ1-1
CDR3 DNA: TGTGCCAGCAGCCATTCCGACAGGTCCTCTGGCACTGAAGCTTTCTTT
CDR3 protein: CASSHSDRSSGTEAFF

D gene: NA
CDR3 length: 15
V gene: TRBV19
clone size: NA
J gene: TRBJ1-1
CDR3 DNA: TGTGCCAGTAGTGTAAAACAGGGCGGGAACACTGAAGCTTTCTTT
CDR3 protein: CASSVKQGGNTEAFF

D gene: NA
CDR3 length: 14
V gene: TRBV5-1
clone size: NA
J gene: TRBJ2-7
CDR3 DNA: TGCGCCAGCAGCTTGGCACAGAGCCTCTACGAGCAGTACTTC
CDR3 protein: CASSLAQSLYEQYF

D gene: NA
CDR3 length: 15
V gene: TRBV9
clone size: NA
J gene: TRBJ1-2
CDR3 DNA: TGTGCCAGCAGCGTAGGTTCGTTAGCTAACTATGGCTACACCTTC
CDR3 protein: CASSVGSLANYGYTF

D gene: NA
CDR3 length: 11
V gene: TRBV14
clone size: NA
J gene: TRBJ2-1
CDR3 DNA: TGTGCCAGCAGCCAAGCGTATGAGCAGTTCTTC
CDR3 protein: CASSQAYEQFF

D gene: NA
CDR3 length: 15
V gene: TRBV7-3
clone size: few
J gene: TRBJ2-7
CDR3 DNA: TGTGCCAGCAGCTTAATGGCGGGGAGCTCCTACGAGCAGTACTTC
CDR3 protein: CASSLMAGSSYEQYF

D gene: NA
CDR3 length: 14
V gene: TRBV5-1
clone size: once
J gene: TRBJ2-7
CDR3 DNA: TGCGCCAGCAGCTTGGAATTATCTTCCTACGAGCAGTACTTC
CDR3 protein: CASSLELSSYEQYF

D gene: TRBD1
CDR3 length: 14
V gene: TRBV24-1
clone size: NA
J gene: TRBJ2-2
CDR3 DNA: TGTGCCACCAGTGGGACAGGGGGCACCGGGGAGCTGTTTTTT
CDR3 protein: CATSGTGGTGELFF

D gene: TRBD1
CDR3 length: 16
V gene: TRBV5-8
clone size: NA
J gene: TRBJ1-4
CDR3 DNA: TGTGCCAGCAGCCGACCGAACAGGGGCTATAATGAAAAACTGTTTTTT
CDR3 protein: CASSRPNRGYNEKLFF

D gene: NA
CDR3 length: 13
V gene: TRBV2
clone size: NA
J gene: TRBJ1-1
CDR3 DNA: TGTGCCAGCAGTGAATTCCGGAACACTGAAGCTTTCTTT
CDR3 protein: CASSEFRNTEAFF

D gene: NA
CDR3 length: 14
V gene: TRBV6-5
clone size: NA
J gene: TRBJ2-5
CDR3 DNA: TGTGCCAGCACTCGGGAGCCGTCTCAAGAGACCCAGTACTTC
CDR3 protein: CASTREPSQETQYF

D gene: NA
CDR3 length: 15
V gene: TRBV2
clone size: NA
J gene: TRBJ1-2
CDR3 DNA: TGTGCCAGCAACTCGGGAGTCATAGTGGGCTATGGCTACACCTTC
CDR3 protein: CASNSGVIVGYGYTF

D gene: TRBD2
CDR3 length: 16
V gene: TRBV25-1
clone size: NA
J gene: TRBJ2-1
CDR3 DNA: TGTGCCAGCAGCTTTGGACTAGCGGGAGGGAAGGATGAGCAGTTCTTC
CDR3 protein: CASSFGLAGGKDEQFF

D gene: NA
CDR3 length: 13
V gene: TRBV29-1
clone size: NA
J gene: TRBJ2-2
CDR3 DNA: TGCAGCGTTGGAAGGGAGGACACCGGGGAGCTGTTTTTT
CDR3 protein: CSVGREDTGELFF

D gene: TRBD1
CDR3 length: 15
V gene: TRBV5-1
clone size: NA
J gene: TRBJ1-5
CDR3 DNA: TGCGCCAGCAGCTTGGAGACAGGGGGAAATCAGCCCCAGCATTTT
CDR3 protein: CASSLETGGNQPQHF

D gene: NA
CDR3 length: 13
V gene: TRBV19
clone size: NA
J gene: TRBJ1-6
CDR3 DNA: TGTGCCAGTAGTATCCGCAGCGATTCACCCCTCCACTTT
CDR3 protein: CASSIRSDSPLHF

D gene: NA
CDR3 length: 17
V gene: TRBV21-1
clone size: NA
J gene: TRBJ2-7
CDR3 DNA: TGTGCCAGCAGCAAAGACAAACAGGGGGCGAGAATGTACGAGCAGTACTTC
CDR3 protein: CASSKDKQGARMYEQYF

D gene: TRBD1
CDR3 length: 15
V gene: TRBV6-5
clone size: NA
J gene: TRBJ1-6
CDR3 DNA: TGTGCCAGCACCCTCGACGACAGGGAGCGATCACCCCTCCACTTT
CDR3 protein: CASTLDDRERSPLHF

D gene: NA
CDR3 length: 13
V gene: TRBV7-9
clone size: NA
J gene: TRBJ2-3
CDR3 DNA: TGTGCCGGGCGGGGACTCGACACAGATACGCAGTATTTT
CDR3 protein: CAGRGLDTDTQYF

D gene: TRBD2
CDR3 length: 15
V gene: TRBV5-1
clone size: NA
J gene: TRBJ2-7
CDR3 DNA: TGCGCCAGCAGCTCTAGCGGGGGGATAACCTACGAGCAGTACTTC
CDR3 protein: CASSSSGGITYEQYF

D gene: TRBD1
CDR3 length: 15
V gene: TRBV5-4
clone size: NA
J gene: TRBJ1-2
CDR3 DNA: TGTGCCAGCAGCTCACGGGACAGTTCTAACTATGGCTACACCTTC
CDR3 protein: CASSSRDSSNYGYTF

D gene: NA
CDR3 length: 19
V gene: TRBV11-3
clone size: few
J gene: TRBJ1-6
CDR3 DNA: TGTGCCAGCAGCCCGAAACCACAGGGTATCGGGTCCTATAATTCACCCCTCCACTTT
CDR3 protein: CASSPKPQGIGSYNSPLHF

D gene: TRBD1
CDR3 length: 16
V gene: TRBV7-2
clone size: NA
J gene: TRBJ1-2
CDR3 DNA: TGTGCCAGCAGCGCGAAACTTGGCAGGGGGGACTATGGCTACACCTTC
CDR3 protein: CASSAKLGRGDYGYTF